Each of the 32 T cell receptor beta chains below was sequenced from the same sample in a study of blood T cell repertoires in COVID-19 (dated by TCRdb to between 2020 and 2021). Library preparation used the immunoSEQ multiplex PCR assay. The table was pulled from immuneACCESS by TCRdb, which kept in-frame rearrangements only. Such tables lose some clones; where checked, under half of the loss comes from unresolved V genes, and the rest has no known cause. The sample data list about 400,000 clones, and 70% to 90% of these were observed just once. The top ten clonotypes cover over 2% of the sample. Input material: PBMCs or T cells enriched from blood (not recorded which). The receptor set was obtained from a woman aged 40-49 years with acute COVID-19.

The CDR3 nucleotides read TGTGCCAGCAGCTTAAGACCGGGACAGGGACAGGAAGCTTTCTTT. Translating gives CASSLRPGQGQEAFF. V and J are TRBV7-2 and TRBJ1-1; 9 positions match TRBD1. V was pared by 2 bases and J by 8 bases, with 9 bases of the junction left unmatched. CDR3 length: 15 residues. Germline values: CDR1 SGHTA, CDR2 FQGNSA.

This sequence joins TRBV28 and TRBJ1-2; D gene uncertain. Germline-derived CDR1 and CDR2 are MDHEN and SYDVKM. This CDR3 is 14 amino acids long. Trimming left V 5 bases short and J 1 base short, with 11 bases between. This CDR3 is CASSLLTGNYGYTF. The CDR3 DNA sequence: TGTGCCAGCAGTCTCCTGACGGGTAACTATGGCTACACCTTC.

The rearrangement uses TRBV30 and TRBJ1-5, with a possible D match to TRBD1 (5 bases). CDR1 is GTSNPN and CDR2 is SVGIG in the germline V gene (reference sequence). The CDR3 covers 14 residues. The V gene lost 2 bases and the J gene lost 4 bases, with 12 bases spanning the gap. The CDR3 region has the DNA TGTGCCTGGAGTCCGGACACTCCAAATCAGCCCCAGCATTTT. Its translation is CAWSPDTPNQPQHF.

The gene calls are TRBV4-2 and TRBJ2-7; D uncertain. V lost 2 bases and J lost 1, with 15 bases in between. The CDR3 spans 16 residues. CDR1 is LGHNA and CDR2 is YNFKEQ in the germline V gene. CDR3: CASSQPSLARSYEQYF. CDR3 sequence (DNA): TGTGCCAGCAGCCAACCGTCATTGGCTCGATCCTACGAGCAGTACTTC.

The genes are TRBV5-6 and TRBJ2-3, with unresolved D. Trimming left V 3 bases short and J 1 base short, with 12 bases between. Looked up from germline, CDR1 is SGHDT and CDR2 is YYEEEE. The length of the CDR3 is 15 residues. CDR3 DNA: TGTGCCAGCAGCTCTGCGGCAGTAGGCACAGATACGCAGTATTTT. Translation: CASSSAAVGTDTQYF.

The count of this clone is one. The gene calls are TRBV20-1 and TRBJ1-3, with D unclear. CDR1 DFQATT and CDR2 SNEGSKA come from the germline V gene (reference sequence). The length of the CDR3 is 14 residues. Trimming took 3 bases from V and 2 from J, leaving 11 bases between them. The CDR3 DNA reads TGCAGTGCTAGTTCCGGGGAGACTGGAAACACCATATATTTT. As protein: CSASSGETGNTIYF.

V is TRBV7-6 and J is TRBJ1-3; D is uncertain. The CDR3 has 17 amino acids. The V end lost 5 bases, the J end lost 0 bases, and 17 bases lay between the germline ends. The germline V gene has CDR1 SGHVS and CDR2 FNYEAQ. This CDR3 reads CASSPSYSVLSGNTIYF. DNA for the CDR3: TGTGCCAGCAGCCCGAGCTACAGTGTACTCTCTGGAAACACCATATATTTT.

The rearrangement uses TRBV12-5 and TRBJ2-7; D perhaps matches TRBD2 (8 bases). Germline V gene sequence: CDR1 LGHNT, CDR2 FRNRAP. Trimming removed 6 bases from V and 0 bases from J, with 18 bases in between. This CDR3 comprises 16 residues. The CDR3 loop is CASGREGAGPSYEQYF. The CDR3 region has the DNA TGTGCTAGTGGCCGGGAGGGGGCGGGACCCTCCTACGAGCAGTACTTC.

The V and J genes are TRBV9 and TRBJ1-2, with D perhaps TRBD1 (6 bases). The germline V and J ends were trimmed by 4 bases and 0 bases, with 16 bases remaining between them. Germline CDR1 SGDLS, CDR2 YYNGEE. The CDR3 extends over 16 amino acids. CDR3 loop: CASSPHRVPANYGYTF. As DNA, the CDR3 is TGTGCCAGCAGCCCCCACAGGGTTCCAGCTAACTATGGCTACACCTTC.

J is TRBJ2-1 and V is TRBV6-5; D may be TRBD2 (6 bases). The CDR3 runs to 14 residues. V lost 6 bases and J 5 bases, leaving 14 bases between the germline ends. From germline, CDR1 is MNHEY and CDR2 SVGAGI. The CDR3 DNA sequence: TGTGCCAGCAGATGGGGCGGGGACCACAATGAGCAGTTCTTC. Translating it yields CASRWGGDHNEQFF.

The count of this clone is one. The chain has TRBV19 and TRBJ2-4, with TRBD2 matching 8 bases. The CDR3 extends over 10 amino acids. V was pared by 10 bases and J by 9 bases, with 2 bases of the junction left unmatched. Looked up from germline, CDR1 is LNHDA and CDR2 is SQIVND (reference sequence). CDR3 nucleotides: TGTGCCACGGGAGGGGGCATTCAGTACTTC. Amino acid sequence: CATGGGIQYF.

The chain links TRBV18 to TRBJ2-1; possibly TRBD1 for D (5 bases). The V gene lost 2 bases and the J gene lost 12 bases, with 14 bases spanning the gap. Looked up from germline, CDR1 is KGHSH and CDR2 is LQKENI. CDR3 size: 13 residues. The CDR3 DNA reads as TGTGCCAGCTCACCATCCCAGGGTGCCCTGCAGTTCTTC. It encodes CASSPSQGALQFF. Variable domain in full (rest from reference TRBV18 and TRBJ2-1): NAGVMQNPRHLVRRRGQEARLRCSPMKGHSHVYWYRQLPEEGLKFMVYLQKENIIDESGMPKERFSAEFPKEGPSILRIQQVVRGDSAAYFCASSPSQGALQFFGPGTRLTVL.

The rearrangement uses TRBV12-3 or TRBV12-4 and TRBJ1-6; D may be TRBD1 (5 bases). Trimming removed 0 bases from V and 11 bases from J, with 8 bases in between. The CDR3 runs to 13 residues. The CDR3 DNA follows: TGTGCCAGCAGTTTAGCCCAGGGAACACCCCTCCACTTT. Translated: CASSLAQGTPLHF.

The gene calls are TRBV4-2 and TRBJ2-7; D may be TRBD2 (5 bases). CDR3 length: 17 residues. V dropped 0 bases and J dropped 6 bases, with 21 bases sitting between them. The germline V gene encodes CDR1 LGHNA and CDR2 YNFKEQ. CDR3 region: CASSQEMNRLPPLEQYF. The CDR3 DNA reads as TGTGCCAGCAGCCAAGAGATGAATCGACTACCCCCGCTCGAGCAGTACTTC.

J is TRBJ1-2 and V is TRBV30, with 7 bases fitting TRBD1. This CDR3 spans 14 amino acids. The ends lost 3 bases at V and 3 bases at J; junction bases unmatched: 7. Germline lookup yields CDR1 GTSNPN and CDR2 SVGIG (reference sequence). This CDR3 reads CAWSSKGGDYGYTF. The DNA for the CDR3 is TGTGCCTGGAGCAGTAAAGGGGGCGACTATGGCTACACCTTC.

This chain joins TRBV18 and TRBJ2-2; a possible D gene is TRBD1 (6 bases). Germline V gene data show CDR1 as KGHSH and CDR2 as LQKENI. Trimming removed 2 bases from V and 7 bases from J, with 14 bases in between. This CDR3 comprises 15 residues. The chain's CDR3 is CASSPYERGIGELFF. CDR3 nucleotide sequence: TGTGCCAGCTCACCATACGAAAGGGGGATCGGGGAGCTGTTTTTT. Full variable domain (missing parts from reference TRBV18 and TRBJ2-2): NAGVMQNPRHLVRRRGQEARLRCSPMKGHSHVYWYRQLPEEGLKFMVYLQKENIIDESGMPKERFSAEFPKEGPSILRIQQVVRGDSAAYFCASSPYERGIGELFFGEGSRLTVL.

This clone has a single count. This same CDR3 is encoded by further DNA sequences in the sample. The V and J genes are TRBV3-1 (or the pseudogene TRBV3-2) and TRBJ2-3; possibly TRBD2 for D (5 bases). Trimming shortened V by 4 bases and J by 0 bases, and 11 bases separated the two germline ends. The length of the CDR3 is 15 residues. Germline V gene sequence: CDR1 LGHDT, CDR2 YNNKEL (reference sequence). CDR3 amino acids: CASSLSGTSTDTQYF. DNA for the CDR3: TGTGCCAGCAGCCTTTCGGGAACTAGCACAGATACGCAGTATTTT.

The chain couples TRBV25-1 to TRBJ2-7, with 7 bases that match TRBD1. The V and J ends lost 3 bases and 1 base, in that order; junction bases with no gene match: 0. The CDR3 sequence is 13 residues long. In germline, CDR1 is MGHDK, CDR2 SYGVNS. CDR3 loop: CASSEGQSYEQYF. The CDR3 nucleotides read TGTGCCAGCAGTGAGGGACAGTCCTACGAGCAGTACTTC.

This chain uses TRBV30 with TRBJ1-6; a possible D gene is TRBD1 (5 bases). The CDR3 spans 16 residues. Germline loops: CDR1 GTSNPN, CDR2 SVGIG (reference sequence). Trimming took 3 bases from V and 0 from J, leaving 12 bases between them. Written as DNA, the CDR3 is TGTGCCTGGAGATTGGGGGGAAGCTCCTATAATTCACCCCTCCACTTT. It translates to CAWRLGGSSYNSPLHF.

The chain combines TRBV28 with TRBJ2-5, with D possibly TRBD1 on 6 matching bases. V was pared by 5 bases and J by 0 bases, with 10 bases between. This CDR3 has 14 amino acids. Germline CDR1 reads MDHEN; CDR2 reads SYDVKM. The CDR3 nucleotides are TGTGCCAGCAGTAAACAGGGTTACCAAGAGACCCAGTACTTC. Translating gives CASSKQGYQETQYF.

The chain employs TRBV10-2 and TRBJ2-7, with D possibly matching TRBD1 (6 bases). Per the germline V gene, CDR1 is WSHSY and CDR2 is SAAADI. The ends were cut back, 10 bases at V and 3 bases at J, with 16 bases in the middle. This CDR3 has 13 amino acids. The DNA of the CDR3 is TGCGCCACTGCTCAGGGGCCGTACTACGAGCAGTACTTC. Translated, it gives CATAQGPYYEQYF.

The genes are TRBV3-1 (or the pseudogene TRBV3-2) and TRBJ2-1; 8 bases fit TRBD2. Trimming removed 3 bases from V and 8 bases from J; junction bases left unmatched: 6. The germline V gene encodes CDR1 LGHDT and CDR2 YNNKEL (reference sequence). The CDR3 covers 14 residues. The CDR3 protein is CASSQGLVTDEQFF. Written as DNA, the CDR3 is TGTGCCAGCAGCCAGGGACTAGTTACGGATGAGCAGTTCTTC.

The chain employs TRBV7-9 and TRBJ2-7; TRBD1 matches 8 bases. CDR3 length equals 15 residues. V trimming: 4 bases; J trimming: 4 bases; junction bases outside the gene matches: 9. CDR1 and CDR2 from the germline V gene are SEHNR and FQNEAQ (reference sequence). CDR3 nucleotides: TGTGCCAGCAGCTCCGGACAGGGACGGGAGTACGAGCAGTACTTC. Its protein product is CASSSGQGREYEQYF.

The gene calls are TRBV27 and TRBJ2-7; 10 bases are shared with TRBD1. CDR1 MNHEY and CDR2 SMNVEV come from the germline V gene (reference sequence). The CDR3 has 15 residues. The V gene end was trimmed by 3 bases and the J gene end by 5 bases; junction bases not matched to a gene: 7. CDR3 in amino acids: CASSFGTGVLDEQYF. CDR3 sequence (DNA): TGTGCCAGCAGTTTTGGGACAGGGGTTTTGGACGAGCAGTACTTC.

CDR3 DNA: TGTGCCTGGAGTGAGATCGGCAGGGGAAGTTCACCCCTCCACTTT. Amino acids: CAWSEIGRGSSPLHF. The gene calls are TRBV30 and TRBJ1-6; D possibly corresponds to TRBD1 (6 bases). Trimming left V 1 base short and J 9 bases short, with 16 bases between. This CDR3 is 15 amino acids long. In germline, CDR1 is GTSNPN, CDR2 SVGIG (reference sequence).

This chain connects TRBV11-2 to TRBJ2-3; 8 nucleotides line up with TRBD1. J lost 2 bases, V lost 1 base, and 5 bases had no gene match. Germline-derived CDR1 and CDR2 are SGHAT and FQNNGV. The CDR3 spans 16 residues. CDR3 DNA: TGTGCCAGCAGCTTAGGTCAGGGGGCGATCACAGATACGCAGTATTTT. This translates into CASSLGQGAITDTQYF.

The chain links TRBV5-1 to TRBJ2-2, with 10 bases lining up with TRBD2. Germline V CDR1 and CDR2: SGHRS, YFSETQ. This CDR3 has 17 amino acids. V shed 0 bases and J 7 bases; nucleotides not matched to a gene: 9. CDR3 sequence (DNA): TGCGCCAGCAGCTTGGTCCCCGGGACTAGCGCGGGCGGGGAGCTGTTTTTT. Translated: CASSLVPGTSAGGELFF.

The V and J genes are TRBV6-4 and TRBJ2-1, with 11 bases that match TRBD2. The CDR3 has 15 residues. The germline V gene encodes CDR1 MRHNA and CDR2 SNTAGT. V shed 3 bases and J 6 bases; nucleotides not matched to a gene: 4. The CDR3: CASSEVAGGPNEQFF. CDR3 coding DNA: TGTGCCAGCAGTGAAGTAGCGGGGGGGCCCAATGAGCAGTTCTTC.

The chain has TRBV2 and TRBJ1-1, with D perhaps matching TRBD1 (6 bases). The germline gives CDR1 SNHLY, CDR2 FYNNEI. The V gene lost 3 bases and the J gene lost 7 bases, with 15 bases spanning the gap. The CDR3 has 14 amino acids. Here the CDR3 DNA reads TGTGCCAGCAGTGACCTGAGGGGGAAAGGTGAAGCTTTCTTT. Residues: CASSDLRGKGEAFF. The full variable domain, with the rest looked up from reference TRBV2 and TRBJ1-1, is EPEVTQTPSHQVTQMGQEVILRCVPISNHLYFYWYRQILGQKVEFLVSFYNNEISEKSEIFDDQFSVERPDGSNFTLKIRSTKLEDSAMYFCASSDLRGKGEAFFGQGTRLTVV.

The rearrangement links TRBV30 to TRBJ2-1; 8 positions agree with TRBD2. CDR1 and CDR2 from the germline V gene are GTSNPN and SVGIG (reference sequence). The J segment lost 7 bases and the V segment lost 2 bases, leaving 7 bases of the junction unmatched. This CDR3 has 14 residues. CDR3 sequence: CAWSPGGPENEQFF. In nucleotides, the CDR3 is TGTGCCTGGAGTCCGGGGGGGCCTGAGAATGAGCAGTTCTTC.

J is TRBJ2-2 and V is TRBV5-1; TRBD1 matches at 9 bases. The CDR3 has 15 amino acids. Germline V lookup: CDR1 SGHRS, CDR2 YFSETQ. Trimming cost V 5 bases and J 6 bases; bases outside gene matches: 8. CDR3 amino acids: CASRRRTGEAGELFF. The CDR3 coding sequence is TGCGCCAGCAGACGTCGGACAGGGGAAGCCGGGGAGCTGTTTTTT.

V is TRBV5-4 and J is TRBJ2-2, with D possibly matching TRBD2 (6 bases). The CDR3 contains 18 residues. V lost 3 bases and J 6 bases, leaving 24 bases between the germline ends. Looked up from germline, CDR1 is SGHNT and CDR2 is YYREEE (reference sequence). The CDR3 here is CASSSSAGAGSRSGELFF. The CDR3 DNA sequence: TGTGCCAGCAGCTCTAGCGCCGGTGCGGGAAGCCGCTCCGGGGAGCTGTTTTTT.